This T cell receptor (beta chain) is drawn from a study of T cell responses to AZD1222 COVID-19 vaccine. Findings of the study overall: CD4 TCRs linked to vaccination spanned spike, dominating at 160-218 and 743-854. Without day 14 samples, only post-peak T cell repertoires were studied.

Clones were read by immunoSEQ multiplex PCR, and TCRdb kept only the in-frame ones, dropping some. The table records about 150,000 clones, around 88% of them present only once. The CDR3 totals 16 residues. Germline CDR1 and CDR2: SGDLS and YYNGEE. Trimming stripped 0 bases from V and 0 bases from J, with 10 bases between. This clone came up once. What it recognizes is unknown. This receptor was identified in an adult in good health. Here the sequenced sample was peripheral blood, taken on day 0 of AZD1222 vaccination. The V call is TRBV9, the J call TRBJ1-3; D is undetermined. This CDR3 reads CASSVGPAFSGNTIYF. The CDR3 bases are TGTGCCAGCAGCGTAGGCCCGGCCTTCTCTGGAAACACCATATATTTT.